Shown below are 23 T cell receptor beta chains from a single sample sequenced in a study of cytomegalovirus exposure and HLA in healthy donors. The primer mix had 60 Vbeta and 13 Jbeta primers. TCRdb's table, derived via immunoSEQ multiplex PCR, lists solely in-frame clones and lacks some. The repertoire has roughly 100,000 clones, about 77% of them found once; the top ten carry under 13%. Sequencing was carried out using PBMCs. These receptors were collected from a young woman in good health and CMV-seropositive.

V gene TRBV2 combines with J gene TRBJ1-5; D possibly corresponds to TRBD1 (6 bases). CDR3 size: 14 residues. Trimming took off 6 bases at V and 3 bases at J, with 12 bases between the two ends. Germline V gene lookup returns CDR1 SNHLY and CDR2 FYNNEI. CDR3 in amino acids: CASRATGFNQPQHF. The CDR3 DNA follows: TGTGCCAGCAGGGCCACAGGGTTCAATCAGCCCCAGCATTTT.

The rearrangement joins TRBV28 to TRBJ1-2; no reliable D call. Trimming cost V 6 bases and J 5 bases, with 19 bases left between them. Per the germline V gene, CDR1 is MDHEN and CDR2 is SYDVKM. The CDR3 totals 15 residues. CDR3 sequence: CASSFASGVGYGYTF. As DNA, the CDR3 is TGTGCCAGCAGCTTCGCGAGCGGCGTCGGTTATGGCTACACCTTC.

This clone was seen just once. The chain uses TRBV5-1 and TRBJ2-3, with a weak D call TRBD2 (5 bases). V lost 4 bases and J lost 0, with 9 bases in between. The CDR3 has 14 amino acids. In germline, CDR1 is SGHRS, CDR2 YFSETQ. CDR3 region: CASSLGDSTDTQYF. CDR3 nucleotides: TGCGCCAGCAGCCTCGGGGATAGCACAGATACGCAGTATTTT.

This sequence joins TRBV15 and TRBJ2-6, with 7 bases lining up with TRBD1. Per the germline V gene, CDR1 is LNHNV and CDR2 is YYDKDF (reference sequence). The CDR3 sequence is 22 residues long. Trimming at V came to 1 base and at J to 0 bases, leaving 18 bases not matched to a gene. CDR3 bases: TGTGCCACCAGCAGAGGGTATTCAGGACAGGATCAAGTCAGCTCTGGGGCCAACGTCCTGACTTTC. It encodes CATSRGYSGQDQVSSGANVLTF.

This clone was detected once. This chain joins TRBV19 and TRBJ2-1; no reliable D call. V was cut by 3 bases and J by 4 bases, with 4 bases left in between. The CDR3 is 12 amino acids. Germline CDR1 LNHDA, CDR2 SQIVND (reference sequence). Here the CDR3 reads CASSMQYNEQFF. The CDR3 DNA reads TGTGCCAGTAGTATGCAGTACAATGAGCAGTTCTTC.

This clone turned up a few times. The chain has TRBV10-2 and TRBJ2-5, with 14 bases identical to TRBD2. This CDR3 region has 19 residues. The germline V gene encodes CDR1 WSHSY and CDR2 SAAADI. The ends lost 2 bases at V and 4 bases at J; junction bases unmatched: 12. The CDR3 nucleotides are TGCGCCAGCAGTGAGACCCCGACTAGCGGGGGGGCAAAGGCAGAGACCCAGTACTTC. It yields the protein CASSETPTSGGAKAETQYF.

The V and J genes are TRBV5-4 and TRBJ1-1; 10 bases map to TRBD1. The junction had 9 bases not matched to a gene; V was cut back by 1 base and J by 6 bases. The CDR3 contains 16 residues. From germline, CDR1 is SGHNT and CDR2 YYREEE (reference sequence). This CDR3 reads CASSLRQGARGAEAFF. The CDR3 nucleotides are TGTGCCAGCAGCTTGAGACAGGGGGCAAGGGGCGCTGAAGCTTTCTTT.

This clone was found once. The rearrangement links TRBV9 to TRBJ1-1; no definite D call. Trimming left V 5 bases short and J 2 bases short, with 13 bases between. This CDR3 is 14 amino acids long. Looked up from germline, CDR1 is SGDLS and CDR2 is YYNGEE. Here the CDR3 DNA reads TGTGCCAGCAGTGTCTCGGTCTCCAACACTGAAGCTTTCTTT. It is translated as CASSVSVSNTEAFF.

The V call is TRBV11-3, the J call TRBJ2-3, with 7 positions matching TRBD2. This CDR3 is 19 amino acids long. With V trimmed by 0 bases and J by 5 bases, 17 bases remained unmatched. Germline CDR1 is SGHNT and CDR2 is YENEEA. Written as DNA, the CDR3 is TGTGCCAGCAGCTTAGATCTTGCGTTCAGGGAGGGCAGTGGAGATACGCAGTATTTT. It encodes CASSLDLAFREGSGDTQYF.

This chain links TRBV10-2 with TRBJ2-7; unclear D gene. Germline-derived CDR1 and CDR2 are WSHSY and SAAADI. The CDR3 has 13 residues. V gave up 4 bases and J gave up 5 bases, with 12 bases separating them. CDR3 region: CASSGSVQNEQYF. The CDR3 DNA is TGCGCCAGCAGTGGGTCCGTTCAGAACGAGCAGTACTTC.

The chain employs TRBV7-9 and TRBJ2-5; TRBD1 agrees at 7 bases. The germline V gene encodes CDR1 SEHNR and CDR2 FQNEAQ (reference sequence). The CDR3 runs to 13 residues. V shed 3 bases, J shed 4 bases, and the junction held 2 bases outside the gene matches. Here the CDR3 DNA reads TGTGCCAGCAGCTTTGGACAGGCAGAGACCCAGTACTTC. It is translated as CASSFGQAETQYF.

This chain connects TRBV15 to TRBJ2-3; D might be TRBD2 (8 bases). This CDR3 contains 16 residues. The V end lost 8 bases, the J end lost 2 bases, and 20 bases lay between the germline ends. Looked up from germline, CDR1 is LNHNV and CDR2 is YYDKDF (reference sequence). The CDR3 region is CATAKGAGGHTDTQYF. CDR3 DNA: TGTGCCACCGCGAAGGGGGCGGGGGGTCACACAGATACGCAGTATTTT.

V is TRBV30 and J is TRBJ1-3; 11 bases fit TRBD1. Trimming took 2 bases from V and 2 from J; bases not matched to a gene: 2. CDR1 and CDR2 (germline): GTSNPN, SVGIG (reference sequence). CDR3 size: 15 residues. DNA of the CDR3: TGTGCCTGGAGTTGGGGACAGGGGGCTGGAAACACCATATATTTT. Translating gives CAWSWGQGAGNTIYF.

V and J are TRBV6-1 and TRBJ2-7, with D perhaps matching TRBD2 (5 bases). This CDR3 spans 15 amino acids. The V gene lost 7 bases and the J gene lost 0 bases, with 16 bases spanning the gap. Germline V gene sequence: CDR1 MNHNS, CDR2 SASEGT. The CDR3 nucleotides are TGTGCCAGCACTATCTTTCGAGGGAGCTCCTACGAGCAGTACTTC. Translation gives CASTIFRGSSYEQYF.

This clone was counted between two and nine times. This chain joins TRBV6-1 and TRBJ1-2; D call uncertain. The CDR3 is made up of 16 amino acids. The V and J ends lost 1 base and 4 bases respectively, with 16 bases between them. Per the germline V gene, CDR1 is MNHNS and CDR2 is SASEGT. CDR3 protein: CASSEGGSPSGYGYTF. Written as DNA, the CDR3 is TGTGCCAGCAGTGAAGGAGGGAGTCCCTCGGGCTATGGCTACACCTTC.

The chain joins TRBV5-1 to TRBJ2-7, with D maybe TRBD2 (5 bases). The CDR3 spans 17 residues. Per germline, CDR1 SGHRS and CDR2 YFSETQ. The V and J ends lost 3 bases and 4 bases respectively, with 23 bases between them. In DNA, the CDR3 is TGCGCCAGCAGCTCGGAGCCGGCGGGCACTACGATTTACGAGCAGTACTTC. Protein: CASSSEPAGTTIYEQYF.

This clone has just a few counts. This chain's CDR3 is CASSRPSWEKDTGELFF. CDR3 coding DNA: TGTGCCAGCAGTCGCCCGTCGTGGGAGAAGGACACCGGGGAGCTGTTTTTT. V gene TRBV27 combines with J gene TRBJ2-2; D may be TRBD2 (5 bases). The V gene lost 5 bases and the J gene lost 3 bases, with 19 bases spanning the gap. The CDR3 covers 17 residues. Germline CDR1 is MNHEY and CDR2 is SMNVEV (reference sequence).

In its sample, this clone was seen once. The chain has TRBV29-1 and TRBJ1-1; D is unclear. With 1 base removed from V and 7 bases from J, the gap between germline ends came to 13 bases. Germline-derived CDR1 and CDR2 are SQVTM and ANQGSEA. The CDR3 has 13 residues. The CDR3 sequence: CSVEARTAFEAFF. CDR3 sequence (DNA): TGCAGCGTTGAAGCCCGGACTGCCTTTGAAGCTTTCTTT.

Comment on this clone: A junction boundary mismatches the germline segment, possibly from a read error. This chain uses TRBV19 with TRBJ1-1; 8 bases are a match to TRBD1. The CDR3 extends over 15 amino acids. Germline loops: CDR1 LNHDA, CDR2 SQIVND (reference sequence). CDR3 region: CASRVKGRGHTEAFF. The CDR3 DNA is TGTGCGAGTAGAGTTAAGGGCAGGGGGCACACTGAAGCTTTCTTT.

The chain joins TRBV27 to TRBJ2-5, with 9 bases fitting TRBD2. This CDR3 has 17 residues. The trim removed 6 bases at V and 4 bases at J, leaving 15 bases unmatched. Germline CDR1 is MNHEY and CDR2 is SMNVEV (reference sequence). The CDR3 DNA reads as TGTGCCAGCAGATTGGGGAGAGGGGCGGGAGGGAGAGAGACCCAGTACTTC. Its protein is CASRLGRGAGGRETQYF.

The chain is built from TRBV30 and TRBJ2-7; 9 nucleotides match TRBD2. Germline V gene lookup returns CDR1 GTSNPN and CDR2 SVGIG (reference sequence). The V segment lost 2 bases and the J segment 6 bases; nucleotides outside the gene matches: 14. The CDR3 totals 16 residues. The CDR3 coding sequence is TGTGCCTGGAGTTCCTTCCGTGGCGGGAGGGCAGGCGAGCAGTACTTC. It codes for CAWSSFRGGRAGEQYF.

The chain couples TRBV7-9 to TRBJ2-5; 7 bases fit TRBD1. This CDR3 spans 13 amino acids. The V gene end was trimmed by 5 bases and the J gene end by 9 bases; junction bases not matched to a gene: 9. CDR1 and CDR2 (germline): SEHNR, FQNEAQ (reference sequence). Written as DNA, the CDR3 is TGTGCCAGCAGCGAAGGACAGGTCCGGGCCCAGTACTTC. It yields the protein CASSEGQVRAQYF.

The chain employs TRBV9 and TRBJ2-1; D might be TRBD2 (5 bases). The CDR3 loop spans 13 amino acids. V was clipped by 1 base and J by 6 bases, with 8 bases between them. Per germline, CDR1 SGDLS and CDR2 YYNGEE. Here the CDR3 reads CASSVSAGNEQFF. CDR3 coding DNA: TGTGCCAGCAGCGTAAGCGCGGGCAATGAGCAGTTCTTC.